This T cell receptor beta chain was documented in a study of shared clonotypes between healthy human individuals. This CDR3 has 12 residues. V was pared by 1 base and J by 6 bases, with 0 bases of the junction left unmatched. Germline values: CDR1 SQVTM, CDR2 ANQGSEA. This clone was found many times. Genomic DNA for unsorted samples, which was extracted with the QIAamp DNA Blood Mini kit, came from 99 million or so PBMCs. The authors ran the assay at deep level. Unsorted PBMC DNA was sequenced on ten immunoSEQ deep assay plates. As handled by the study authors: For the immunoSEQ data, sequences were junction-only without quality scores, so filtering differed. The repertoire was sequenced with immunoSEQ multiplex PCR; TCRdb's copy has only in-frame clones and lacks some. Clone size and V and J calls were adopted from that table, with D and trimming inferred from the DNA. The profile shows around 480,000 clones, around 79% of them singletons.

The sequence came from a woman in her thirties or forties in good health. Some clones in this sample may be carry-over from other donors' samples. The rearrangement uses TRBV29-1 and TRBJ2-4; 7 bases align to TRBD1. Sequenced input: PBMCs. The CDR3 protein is CSVEGDRNIQYF. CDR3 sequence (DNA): TGCAGCGTTGAAGGGGACAGAAACATTCAGTACTTC.